This TCR beta chain was identified during a study of blood T cell repertoires in COVID-19. Study information: T cells, B-cell-depleted T cells, or PBMCs supplied cDNA or gDNA.

Participant age was roughly 18 to 90 years, and participants resided in 25 or so US areas. Details on this clone: At one boundary the junction diverges from the germline segment, which might be a read error.

Profiled with immunoSEQ multiplex PCR; TCRdb holds only in-frame clones, not every one. The sample lists around 200,000 clones, about 87% occurring once. This CDR3 spans 14 amino acids. Per germline, CDR1 SSHAT and CDR2 FNYEAQ (reference sequence). Sequences were obtained from PBMCs or T cells enriched from blood (not recorded which). The chain has TRBV7-7 and TRBJ2-3; 7 bases are a match to TRBD1. The sequence was obtained from a woman in her twenties or thirties who had recovered from COVID-19. CDR3 residues: CASSHGQDTDTQYF. In DNA, the CDR3 is TGTGCTAGCAGTCATGGACAGGACACAGATACGCAGTATTTT.